This T cell receptor (beta chain) was retrieved from a study of OX40 agonist ivuxolimab in advanced cancers. Data came from immunoSEQ multiplex PCR; TCRdb stores just in-frame clones and leaves some out. The table shows around 41,000 clones, with 88% occurring only once. Germline V gene lookup returns CDR1 MNHNS and CDR2 SASEGT. The ends were cut back, 3 bases at V and 1 base at J, with 6 bases in the middle. The CDR3 length is 13 residues. This clone has more than one count but fewer than ten. This sample also contains other DNA sequences that code for the same CDR3. Specimen: CD4+ or CD8+ T cells sorted from blood, collected in a trial of the OX40 agonist ivuxolimab. The source is an adult with an advanced solid tumor such as melanoma, head and neck, liver or kidney cancer. This sequence joins TRBV6-1 and TRBJ1-1; D is uncertain. The CDR3 DNA reads TGTGCCAGCAGTGAGACGGGGAACACTGAAGCTTTCTTT. This translates into CASSETGNTEAFF.